The rows below give T cell receptor beta chains drawn from one sample of a study of T-cell memory formation after mild COVID-19. TCRdb passed the 5' RACE reads through MiXCR, listing each CDR3 protein once. The sample holds under 450,000 distinct CDR3 sequences, roughly 19% seen once. The sequencing sample was made of PBMCs or a T cell subset sorted from them (not recorded which). The receptors shown here come from a young man who had mild COVID-19 (a few samples of this study predate the infection). Cell type and time point are not known. Each CDR3 is given with its conserved first and last residue. D genes are given only for firm matches. Not every row has a clone size; where given, it reads once, few, many or a size class.

J gene | clone size | CDR3 length | D gene | V gene | CDR3 DNA | CDR3 protein
TRBJ1-1 | few | 13 | - | TRBV28 | TGTGCCAGCAGTCTCCAGGCCGGGAGCGTGGCTTTCTTT | CASSLQAGSVAFF
TRBJ1-6 | many | 14 | - | TRBV3-1 | TGTGCCAGCAGCCAGGTGACAGCCGATTCACCCCTCCACTTT | CASSQVTADSPLHF
TRBJ2-3 | - | 14 | - | TRBV20-1 | TGCAGTGCCAAGGGGGAGAGTAGCACAGATACGCAGTATTTT | CSAKGESSTDTQYF
TRBJ2-5 | - | 15 | - | TRBV7-8 | TGTGCCAGCAGCTTTGGGCAGGGCGAAGGAGAGACCCAGTACTTC | CASSFGQGEGETQYF
TRBJ2-1 | - | 16 | - | TRBV5-5 | TGTGCCAGCAGCTTGGTTCGAGTAGCGCCCTACAATGAGCAGTTCTTC | CASSLVRVAPYNEQFF
TRBJ1-3 | few | 17 | - | TRBV4-3 | TGCGCCAGCAGCCAAGATTACGACGGGATCTCTGGAAACACCATATATTTT | CASSQDYDGISGNTIYF
TRBJ2-4 | few | 13 | TRBD2 | TRBV5-1 | TGCGCCAGCAGCTTGGACCCTAGCGGGGGGGCCTACTTC | CASSLDPSGGAYF
TRBJ1-2 | few | 12 | TRBD1 | TRBV25-1 | TGTGCCAGCAGTGTTGACAGGGGCTCTTTCACCTTC | CASSVDRGSFTF
TRBJ2-5 | - | 13 | - | TRBV5-1 | TGCGCCAGCAGCTTTACGGGCCACGAGACCCAGTACTTC | CASSFTGHETQYF
TRBJ2-1 | few | 16 | - | TRBV4-1 | TGCGCCAGCAGCCAAGCTCCGGGGGATCGATTCAATGAGCAGTTCTTC | CASSQAPGDRFNEQFF
TRBJ2-2 | few | 19 | TRBD2 | TRBV9 | TGTGCCAGCAGCGTGGGCCTAACGGCGACTAGCGGGGCCACCGGGGAGCTGTTTTTT | CASSVGLTATSGATGELFF
TRBJ1-1 | - | 15 | TRBD1 | TRBV6-6 | TGTGCCAGCAGTTTCGCGGGACAGGAGAGCACTGAAGCTTTCTTT | CASSFAGQESTEAFF
TRBJ2-1 | - | 14 | - | TRBV6-2/TRBV6-3 | TGTGCCAGCAGTTACTCTTACGGGTACAATGAGCAGTTCTTC | CASSYSYGYNEQFF
TRBJ2-7 | - | 12 | TRBD1 | TRBV28 | TGTGCCAGTTTCGACAGGGGCTACGAGCAGTACTTC | CASFDRGYEQYF
TRBJ1-2 | - | 12 | - | TRBV7-9 | TGTGCCAGCAGAACTGGGTACTATGGCTACACCTTC | CASRTGYYGYTF
TRBJ2-7 | many | 14 | - | TRBV9 | TGTGCCAGCAGCCCCCGTAGGGTTCCCTACGAGCAGTACTTC | CASSPRRVPYEQYF
TRBJ2-7 | - | 14 | TRBD2 | TRBV20-1 | TGCAGTGCTCTATGGGGAGGGGTAACCTACGAGCAGTACTTC | CSALWGGVTYEQYF
TRBJ2-1 | many | 15 | TRBD2 | TRBV5-1 | TGCGCCAGCAGCTTTGCCGGGGGGGCCCCCAATGAGCAGTTCTTC | CASSFAGGAPNEQFF
TRBJ1-4 | - | 14 | - | TRBV12-3/TRBV12-4 | TGTGCCAGCAGTTTAGTGGGTCGTGGAGAAAAACTGTTTTTT | CASSLVGRGEKLFF
TRBJ2-1 | many | 13 | - | TRBV7-7 | TGTGCCAGCAGTTTAGGGACTGACAATGAGCAGTTCTTC | CASSLGTDNEQFF
TRBJ2-5 | few | 15 | - | TRBV7-9 | TGTGCCAGCAGCTTAGGCCCTCGGGACGGGGAGACCCAGTACTTC | CASSLGPRDGETQYF
TRBJ2-4 | many | 15 | - | TRBV5-4 | TGTGCCAGCAGCGATCGCTCCGGGACATTTGACATTCAGTACTTC | CASSDRSGTFDIQYF
TRBJ2-5 | few | 16 | - | TRBV7-9 | TGTGCCAGCAGCCCCCCGGGGGGCGGATACCAAGAGACCCAGTACTTC | CASSPPGGGYQETQYF
TRBJ1-1 | few | 16 | TRBD1 | TRBV6-5 | TGTGCCAGCGCCGCAGACAGGGGACCCTTCTACACTGAAGCTTTCTTT | CASAADRGPFYTEAFF
TRBJ2-3 | - | 16 | - | TRBV7-8 | TGTGCCAGCAGCTTAGCGCCTGGGCTGTTCGCAGATACGCAGTATTTT | CASSLAPGLFADTQYF
TRBJ2-7 | - | 13 | - | TRBV6-5 | TGTGCCAGCAGTCCCCTGGTCTTGGGCGAGCAGTACTTC | CASSPLVLGEQYF
TRBJ1-5 | - | 13 | - | TRBV30 | TGTGCCTGGGGTTACAGGGATCATCAGCCCCAGCATTTT | CAWGYRDHQPQHF
TRBJ2-3 | - | 12 | - | TRBV6-5 | TGTGCCAGCAGAACTACAGGGCACACGCAGTATTTT | CASRTTGHTQYF
TRBJ1-4 | - | 15 | - | TRBV20-1 | TGCAGTGCTAGCGAGACACTCGCAACTAATGAAAAACTGTTTTTT | CSASETLATNEKLFF
TRBJ1-1 | many | 11 | - | TRBV12-3/TRBV12-4 | TGTGCCAGCACTACGGGGGGTGAAGCTTTCTTT | CASTTGGEAFF
TRBJ2-5 | - | 15 | - | TRBV5-1 | TGCGCCAGCAGCTTGTTGGGCGGACGGGGCGAGACCCAGTACTTC | CASSLLGGRGETQYF
TRBJ2-7 | few | 12 | - | TRBV2 | TGTGCCAGCGGGACAGGACTAGGCGAGCAGTACTTC | CASGTGLGEQYF
TRBJ1-1 | - | 14 | TRBD1 | TRBV7-9 | TGTGCCAGCAGCCCAGAGGACAGGGTGGTGGAAGCTTTCTTT | CASSPEDRVVEAFF
TRBJ2-3 | few | 15 | - | TRBV6-1 | TGTGCCAGCAGTGAAAAGCCAGGGCGTACAGATACGCAGTATTTT | CASSEKPGRTDTQYF
TRBJ2-1 | - | 19 | - | TRBV2 | TGTGCCAGCATCCAAAGATTTGGCGTCCTCCGAAGCTCCTACAATGAGCAGTTCTTC | CASIQRFGVLRSSYNEQFF